This TCR beta chain comes out of a study of monozygotic twins with inflammatory bowel disease. Per the germline V gene, CDR1 is SGDLS and CDR2 is YYNGEE. The CDR3 is 13 amino acids. Two nested PCRs, of approximately 16 and 9 cycles, processed TCRalpha and TCRbeta cDNA. Using the 5' RACE reads, TCRdb records one entry per CDR3 protein without DNA. The sample holds some 440,000 distinct CDR3 sequences. Whole blood served as the source of total RNA, and no T cell sorting took place. The rearrangement uses TRBV9 and TRBJ2-7; without DNA, the TCRdb call of TRBD2 cannot be checked. The specimen was blood. This sequence originates from a human donor with ulcerative colitis or Crohn's disease, or a healthy co-twin of an affected twin (not recorded which). CDR3 sequence reads: CASSVEAGNEQYF.